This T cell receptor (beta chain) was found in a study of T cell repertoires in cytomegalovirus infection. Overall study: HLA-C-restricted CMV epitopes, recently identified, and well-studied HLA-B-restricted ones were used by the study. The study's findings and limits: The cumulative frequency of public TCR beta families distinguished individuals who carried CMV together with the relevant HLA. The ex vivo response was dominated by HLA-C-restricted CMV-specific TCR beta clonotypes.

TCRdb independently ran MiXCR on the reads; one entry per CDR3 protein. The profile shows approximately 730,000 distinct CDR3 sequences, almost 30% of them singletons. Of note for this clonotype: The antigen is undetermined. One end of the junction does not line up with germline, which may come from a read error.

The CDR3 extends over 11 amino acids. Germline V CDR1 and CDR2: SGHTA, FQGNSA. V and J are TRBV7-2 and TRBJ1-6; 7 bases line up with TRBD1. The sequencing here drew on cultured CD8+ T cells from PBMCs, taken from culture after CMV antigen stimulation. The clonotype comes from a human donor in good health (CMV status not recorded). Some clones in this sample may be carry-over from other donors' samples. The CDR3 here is CASSSGTAAKF. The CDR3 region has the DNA TGTGCCAGCAGCTCAGGGACAGCGGCGAAATTT.